This TCR beta chain was found in a study of blood T cell repertoires in COVID-19. The CDR3 totals 14 residues. Deletions cut 5 bases from V and 5 bases from J, with 15 bases between. Germline CDR1 reads SGHAT; CDR2 reads FQNNGV. Sequenced by immunoSEQ multiplex PCR; TCRdb stores in-frame clones only, minus some. The repertoire consists of some 150,000 clones, with approximately 87% occurring once and the leading ten covering around 4.8%. The J gene is TRBJ1-2, the V gene TRBV11-2; D call uncertain. The sequencing sample was made of PBMCs or T cells enriched from blood (not recorded which). The sequence derives from a woman in her 50s who had recovered from COVID-19. CDR3 DNA sequence: TGTGCCAGCAGCGCGGGCCAATCGGGATATGGCTACACCTTC. Its translation: CASSAGQSGYGYTF. Filled out from reference TRBV11-2 and TRBJ1-2, the complete variable domain reads EAGVAQSPRYKIIEKRQSVAFWCNPISGHATLYWYQQILGQGPKLLIQFQNNGVVDDSQLPKDRFSAERLKGVDSTLKIQPAKLEDSAVYLCASSAGQSGYGYTFGSGTRLTVV.